This entry lists 3 T cell receptor beta chains sequenced from one sample in a study of blood T cell repertoires in COVID-19. Here immunoSEQ multiplex PCR was the method, and the copy in TCRdb shows in-frame clones only, minus some. Of more than 350,000 clones in the sample, approximately 90% are singletons; the top ten hold about 9.4%. The sample consisted of PBMCs or T cells enriched from blood (not recorded which). The source is a woman between 45 and 60 years old who had recovered from COVID-19.

J is TRBJ2-5 and V is TRBV5-5; D gene ambiguous. Trimming stripped 2 bases from V and 7 bases from J, with 18 bases between. Germline V gene data show CDR1 as SGHKS and CDR2 as YYEKEE (reference sequence). The CDR3 is made up of 15 amino acids. In DNA, the CDR3 is TGTGCCAGCAGCTTAGGCCCCGACCTCACGGGGACCCAGTACTTC. This gives the protein CASSLGPDLTGTQYF.

The chain is built from TRBV5-1 and TRBJ1-6, with 7 bases aligning to TRBD1. Germline V gene sequence: CDR1 SGHRS, CDR2 YFSETQ. Losses at the gene ends were 2 bases for V and 7 bases for J; bases not matched to a gene: 6. The CDR3 is 15 amino acids. The CDR3 DNA reads TGCGCCAGCAGCTTCAAAAGGGACAGAAATTCACCCCTCCACTTT. Translating it yields CASSFKRDRNSPLHF.

The chain carries TRBV29-1 and TRBJ2-7; tentative D call: TRBD1 (5 bases). Germline V lookup: CDR1 SQVTM, CDR2 ANQGSEA. V gave up 4 bases and J gave up 5 bases, with 12 bases separating them. This CDR3 spans 12 amino acids. CDR3 coding DNA: TGCAGCGTTGTGCCCCTGGGGCACGAGCAGTACTTC. Amino acid sequence: CSVVPLGHEQYF.